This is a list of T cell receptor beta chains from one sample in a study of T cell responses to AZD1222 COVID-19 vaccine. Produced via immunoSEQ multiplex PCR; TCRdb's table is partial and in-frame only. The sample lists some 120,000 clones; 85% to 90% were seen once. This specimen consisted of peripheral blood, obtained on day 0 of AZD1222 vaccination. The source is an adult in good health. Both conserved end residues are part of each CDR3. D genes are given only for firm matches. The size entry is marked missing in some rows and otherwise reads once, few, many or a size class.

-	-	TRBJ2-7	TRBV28	CASSLGGVGSYEQYF	TGTGCCAGCAGTTTAGGCGGGGTAGGGTCCTACGAGCAGTACTTC
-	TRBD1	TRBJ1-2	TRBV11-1	CASSPSGTGMGYGYTF	TGTGCCAGCAGCCCCTCCGGGACAGGGATGGGCTATGGCTACACCTTC
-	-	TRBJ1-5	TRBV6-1	CASSDESGWGQPQHF	TGTGCCAGCAGTGATGAATCGGGTTGGGGTCAGCCCCAGCATTTT
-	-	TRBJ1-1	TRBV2	CASSEVVANTEAFF	TGTGCCAGCAGTGAAGTGGTCGCGAACACTGAAGCTTTCTTT
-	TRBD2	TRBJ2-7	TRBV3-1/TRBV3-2	CASSYSGTTPYEQYF	TGTGCCAGCAGCTACTCCGGGACTACTCCCTACGAGCAGTACTTC
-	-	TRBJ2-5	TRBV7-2	CASSQETQYF	TGTGCCAGCAGCCAAGAGACCCAGTACTTC
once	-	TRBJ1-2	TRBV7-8	CASSFGSNYGYTF	TGTGCCAGCAGCTTCGGGAGTAACTATGGCTACACCTTC
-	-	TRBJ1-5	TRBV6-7	CASSYPGPGGQPQHF	TGTGCCAGCAGTTACCCCGGACCTGGCGGTCAGCCCCAGCATTTT
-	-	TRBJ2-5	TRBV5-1	CASSLLQGGETQYF	TGCGCCAGCAGCTTGCTTCAGGGGGGCGAGACCCAGTACTTC
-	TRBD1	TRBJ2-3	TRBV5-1	CASSFGTGDTDTQYF	TGCGCCAGCAGCTTCGGGACAGGGGATACAGATACGCAGTATTTT
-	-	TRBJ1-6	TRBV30	CAWSGWFDNSPLHF	TGTGCCTGGAGTGGGTGGTTTGATAATTCACCCCTCCACTTT
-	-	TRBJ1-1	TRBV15	CATSREANTEAFF	TGTGCCACCAGCAGAGAGGCGAACACTGAAGCTTTCTTT
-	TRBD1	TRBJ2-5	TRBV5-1	CASRTGAAEETQYF	TGCGCCAGCCGGACAGGGGCGGCCGAAGAGACCCAGTACTTC
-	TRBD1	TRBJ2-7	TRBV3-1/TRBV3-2	CASRPRGLVGEQYF	TGTGCCAGCAGGCCCAGGGGGCTTGTGGGAGAGCAGTACTTC
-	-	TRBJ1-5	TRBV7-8	CASSLQGSNQPQHF	TGTGCCAGCAGCTTACAGGGTAGCAATCAGCCCCAGCATTTT
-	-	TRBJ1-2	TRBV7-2	CASSSDRSNYGYTF	TGTGCCAGCAGCTCAGACAGAAGCAACTATGGCTACACCTTC
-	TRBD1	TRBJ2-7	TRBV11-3	CASSPSPWDRGASEQYF	TGTGCCAGCAGCCCGTCGCCTTGGGACAGGGGAGCGAGCGAGCAGTACTTC
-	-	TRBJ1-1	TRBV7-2	CASSLSRDTEAFF	TGTGCCAGCAGCTTAAGCCGGGACACTGAAGCTTTCTTT
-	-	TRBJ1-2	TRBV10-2	CASSESGGVDGYTF	TGCGCCAGCAGTGAGTCAGGAGGGGTGGATGGCTACACCTTC
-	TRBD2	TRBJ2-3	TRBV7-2	CASSLGGGLAGGGTDTQYF	TGTGCCAGCAGCTTGGGTGGCGGGCTAGCGGGAGGAGGAACAGATACGCAGTATTTT
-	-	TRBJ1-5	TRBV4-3	CASSPEDSSNQPQHF	TGCGCCAGCAGCCCCGAGGACAGCTCAAACCAGCCCCAGCATTTT
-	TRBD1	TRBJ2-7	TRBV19	CASSIGTGTGSYEQYF	TGTGCCAGTAGTATAGGAACCGGGACAGGCTCCTACGAGCAGTACTTC
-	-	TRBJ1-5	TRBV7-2	CASSPFNQPQHF	TGTGCCAGCAGCCCCTTTAATCAGCCCCAGCATTTT
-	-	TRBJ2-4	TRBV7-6	CASSLRQPRMGSAKNIQYF	TGTGCCAGCAGCCTCCGACAGCCCAGGATGGGTAGCGCCAAAAACATTCAGTACTTC
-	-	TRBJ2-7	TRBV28	CASTGHSTYEQYF	TGTGCCAGCACGGGACATTCCACCTACGAGCAGTACTTC
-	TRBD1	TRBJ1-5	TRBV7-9	CASSLQGAFNQPQHF	TGTGCCAGCAGCTTACAGGGGGCGTTTAATCAGCCCCAGCATTTT
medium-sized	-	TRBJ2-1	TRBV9	CASSYNQGPTRFF	TGTGCCAGCAGCTACAACCAGGGGCCTACCAGGTTCTTC
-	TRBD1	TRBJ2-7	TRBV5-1	CASSFGSTRDRGGEQYF	TGCGCCAGCAGCTTCGGATCAACCCGGGACAGGGGAGGCGAGCAGTACTTC
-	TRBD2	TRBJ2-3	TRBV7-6	CASSSAGVGTDTQYF	TGTGCCAGCAGCTCAGCGGGGGTCGGGACAGATACGCAGTATTTT